This T cell receptor beta chain originates from a study of T cell responses to AZD1222 COVID-19 vaccine. Study background: Whether given at about 4 or about 12 weeks, second doses were pooled.

With 4 bases removed from V and 10 bases from J, the gap between germline ends came to 13 bases. This CDR3 comprises 12 residues. Germline lookup yields CDR1 MNHEY and CDR2 SMNVEV (reference sequence). General study findings and limits: Donors, mostly white British, included more females; clonal diversity was possibly underestimated. Reportedly, nearly half of unique spike TCRs recognized epitopes outside B.1.351/B.1.1.7 mutations.

Libraries were prepared by immunoSEQ multiplex PCR; TCRdb keeps only in-frame clonotypes and omits some of them. Of about 97,000 clones listed, roughly nine tenths are singletons. This clone has at least ten counts. The antigen is unknown. The TCR originated in an adult in good health. Sequencing used peripheral blood, obtained on day 0 of AZD1222 vaccination. This chain connects TRBV27 to TRBJ1-1, with TRBD1 as a possible D gene (5 bases). Here the CDR3 DNA reads TGTGCCAGCAGTTCTCCGGGGGGGTTAGCTTTCTTT. Amino acid sequence: CASSSPGGLAFF.